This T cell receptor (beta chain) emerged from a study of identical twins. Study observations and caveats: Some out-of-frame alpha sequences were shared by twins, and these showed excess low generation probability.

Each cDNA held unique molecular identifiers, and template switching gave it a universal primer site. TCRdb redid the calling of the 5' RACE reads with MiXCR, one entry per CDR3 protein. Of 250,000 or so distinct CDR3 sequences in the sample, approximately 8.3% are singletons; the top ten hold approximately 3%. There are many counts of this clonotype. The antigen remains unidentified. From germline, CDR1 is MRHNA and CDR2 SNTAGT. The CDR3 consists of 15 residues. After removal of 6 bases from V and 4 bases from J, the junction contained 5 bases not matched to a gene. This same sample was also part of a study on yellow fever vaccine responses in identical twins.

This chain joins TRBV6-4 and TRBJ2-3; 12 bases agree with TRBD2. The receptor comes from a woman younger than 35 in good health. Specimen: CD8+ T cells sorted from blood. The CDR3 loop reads CASRRLAGEPDTQYF. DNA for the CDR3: TGTGCCAGCAGAAGACTAGCGGGAGAGCCAGATACGCAGTATTTT.